Described below is a single TCR beta chain sequence and its context. The antigen is unknown. TCRdb re-called the reads through MiXCR, storing one row per CDR3 protein. The top ten clones hold 6.5% to 10% of a sample with roughly 600,000 distinct CDR3 sequences, 20% to 25% of them seen once. This sample stems from a study of T cell repertoires in cytomegalovirus infection. Background on the study: Public TCR beta signatures were indicative of both CMV infection and a matching HLA type. General observations from the study: Accumulated public TCR beta family frequency recognized individuals carrying CMV together with the relevant HLA.

This CDR3 region has 16 residues. With 5 bases clipped from V and 4 bases from J, the junction kept 11 bases outside the gene matches. The germline V gene has CDR1 MDHEN and CDR2 SYDVKM. This TCR came from a human donor in good health (CMV status not recorded). Some clones in this sample may be carry-over from other donors' samples. Sequencing was carried out using CD8+ T cells from PBMCs. V usage is TRBV28 and J usage is TRBJ2-1, with 7 bases that match TRBD2. CDR3 DNA: TGTGCCAGCAGTCCCCAGGAGGGAGGGGCGTACAATGAGCAGTTCTTC. It yields the protein CASSPQEGGAYNEQFF. Full variable domain (rest looked up from reference TRBV28 and TRBJ2-1): DVKVTQSSRYLVKRTGEKVFLECVQDMDHENMFWYRQDPGLGLRLIYFSYDVKMKEKGDIPEGYSVSREKKERFSLILESASTNQTSMYLCASSPQEGGAYNEQFFGPGTRLTVL.